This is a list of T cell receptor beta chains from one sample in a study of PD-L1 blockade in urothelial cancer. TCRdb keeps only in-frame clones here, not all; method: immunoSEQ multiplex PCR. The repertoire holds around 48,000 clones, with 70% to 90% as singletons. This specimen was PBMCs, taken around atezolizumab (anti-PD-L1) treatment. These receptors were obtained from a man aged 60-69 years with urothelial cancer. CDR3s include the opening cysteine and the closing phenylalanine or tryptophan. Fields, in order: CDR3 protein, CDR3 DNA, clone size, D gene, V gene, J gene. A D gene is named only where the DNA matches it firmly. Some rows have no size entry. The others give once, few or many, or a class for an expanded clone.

CDR3: CASSPGDRVNEQYF
DNA: TGTGCCAGCAGTCCGGGGGACAGGGTGAACGAGCAGTACTTC
size: few
D: TRBD1
V: TRBV28
J: TRBJ2-7

CDR3: CASSTGTRTLDEAFF
DNA: TGTGCCAGCAGTACCGGGACAAGAACTCTTGATGAAGCTTTCTTT
size: .
D: .
V: TRBV28
J: TRBJ1-1

CDR3: CASKGQPTNTGELFF
DNA: TGCGCCAGCAAGGGACAGCCCACGAACACCGGGGAGCTGTTTTTT
size: .
D: TRBD1
V: TRBV5-1
J: TRBJ2-2

CDR3: CASSSDGGGVYGYTF
DNA: TGTGCCAGCAGCTCCGATGGGGGAGGGGTCTATGGCTACACCTTC
size: .
D: .
V: TRBV7-9
J: TRBJ1-2

CDR3: CATSRDRQDRPGNTIYF
DNA: TGTGCCACCAGCAGAGACAGGCAGGACAGACCTGGAAACACCATATATTTT
size: .
D: .
V: TRBV15
J: TRBJ1-3

CDR3: CSVQGAIGQPQHF
DNA: TGCAGCGTTCAGGGGGCGATAGGTCAGCCCCAGCATTTT
size: .
D: TRBD1
V: TRBV29-1
J: TRBJ1-5

CDR3: CASSDTSSYEQYF
DNA: TGTGCCAGCTCGGACACTTCCTCCTACGAGCAGTACTTC
size: .
D: .
V: TRBV28
J: TRBJ2-7

CDR3: CASSLFQANQPQHF
DNA: TGTGCCAGCAGTTTATTCCAGGCTAATCAGCCCCAGCATTTT
size: .
D: .
V: TRBV28
J: TRBJ1-5

CDR3: CASSAYGHEQYF
DNA: TGTGCCAGCAGTGCCTATGGTCACGAGCAGTACTTC
size: .
D: .
V: TRBV25-1
J: TRBJ2-7

CDR3: CASSRWTGVGKNIQYF
DNA: TGTGCCAGCAGCCGTTGGACAGGGGTGGGCAAAAACATTCAGTACTTC
size: .
D: TRBD1
V: TRBV7-9
J: TRBJ2-4

CDR3: CASSYRRGGTEAFF
DNA: TGTGCCAGCAGTTACCGCAGGGGAGGGACTGAAGCTTTCTTT
size: medium-sized
D: .
V: TRBV6-5
J: TRBJ1-1

CDR3: CASGFSQGWLREAFF
DNA: TGTGCTAGTGGTTTTTCCCAGGGTTGGCTCAGGGAAGCTTTCTTT
size: .
D: .
V: TRBV12-5
J: TRBJ1-1

CDR3: CASRDRGVITEAFF
DNA: TGTGCCAGCAGGGACAGGGGTGTTATCACTGAAGCTTTCTTT
size: .
D: TRBD1
V: TRBV25-1
J: TRBJ1-1

CDR3: CASKGTGAAGELFF
DNA: TGCGCCAGCAAGGGGACAGGGGCTGCCGGGGAGCTGTTTTTT
size: .
D: TRBD1
V: TRBV5-1
J: TRBJ2-2

CDR3: CASSIEARNEQFF
DNA: TGTGCCAGTAGTATTGAAGCCCGCAATGAGCAGTTCTTC
size: .
D: .
V: TRBV19
J: TRBJ2-1

CDR3: CSASDRGRWTEAFF
DNA: TGCAGCGCCTCGGACAGGGGGCGGTGGACTGAAGCTTTCTTT
size: .
D: TRBD1
V: TRBV29-1
J: TRBJ1-1

CDR3: CAISESVRAGGDEQYF
DNA: TGTGCCATCAGTGAGTCGGTTAGGGCAGGGGGCGACGAGCAGTACTTC
size: .
D: TRBD1
V: TRBV10-3
J: TRBJ2-7

CDR3: CASSSWAGAPEAFF
DNA: TGCGCCAGCAGCTCTTGGGCAGGGGCCCCTGAAGCTTTCTTT
size: .
D: .
V: TRBV4-3
J: TRBJ1-1

CDR3: CASSLLPGQGAETQYF
DNA: TGCGCCAGCAGCTTGTTGCCGGGACAGGGGGCCGAGACCCAGTACTTC
size: .
D: TRBD1
V: TRBV5-1
J: TRBJ2-5

CDR3: CASSLGGWENTGELFF
DNA: TGTGCCAGCAGCTTAGGGGGCTGGGAGAACACCGGGGAGCTGTTTTTT
size: .
D: .
V: TRBV7-2
J: TRBJ2-2

CDR3: CASSLGGWTGELFF
DNA: TGTGCCAGCAGCTTAGGGGGCTGGACCGGGGAGCTGTTTTTT
size: .
D: TRBD1
V: TRBV5-4
J: TRBJ2-2

CDR3: CASSPRAGDLHTGELFF
DNA: TGCGCCAGCAGCCCTAGGGCGGGGGACCTCCACACCGGGGAGCTGTTTTTT
size: .
D: TRBD2
V: TRBV5-1
J: TRBJ2-2

CDR3: CAIRSYERTGNTEAFF
DNA: TGTGCCATCAGAAGCTATGAAAGGACGGGAAACACTGAAGCTTTCTTT
size: .
D: .
V: TRBV10-3
J: TRBJ1-1

CDR3: CASRGLGPDQETQYF
DNA: TGTGCCAGTAGGGGACTGGGGCCAGACCAAGAGACCCAGTACTTC
size: .
D: .
V: TRBV19
J: TRBJ2-5

CDR3: CASSQAGSGTDTQYF
DNA: TGTGCCAGCAGCCAAGCGGGATCTGGCACAGATACGCAGTATTTT
size: .
D: .
V: TRBV4-2
J: TRBJ2-3

CDR3: CASSASGGGGELFF
DNA: TGTGCCAGCAGCGCTAGCGGGGGTGGCGGGGAGCTGTTTTTT
size: few
D: TRBD2
V: TRBV11-2
J: TRBJ2-2

CDR3: CASSTTGGTETQYF
DNA: TGTGCCAGTAGTACGACAGGGGGGACAGAGACCCAGTACTTC
size: few
D: TRBD1
V: TRBV19
J: TRBJ2-5

CDR3: CASSPKGGDTDTQYF
DNA: TGTGCCAGCAGCCCAAAGGGAGGGGACACAGATACGCAGTATTTT
size: .
D: TRBD2
V: TRBV4-2
J: TRBJ2-3

CDR3: CASSQDRQGELLF
DNA: TGTGCCAGCAGCCAAGATCGGCAGGGTGAACTTCTCTTC
size: .
D: .
V: TRBV4-2
J: TRBJ2-7

CDR3: CASSLGLAGGRETQYF
DNA: TGTGCCAGCAGTCTCGGACTAGCGGGGGGCCGAGAGACCCAGTACTTC
size: .
D: TRBD2
V: TRBV28
J: TRBJ2-5

CDR3: CASSLGQGTAPLHF
DNA: TGTGCCAGCAGCCTCGGACAGGGTACAGCACCCCTCCACTTT
size: .
D: TRBD1
V: TRBV7-3
J: TRBJ1-6

CDR3: CASSEWGTGSYEQYF
DNA: TGTGCCAGCAGTGAATGGGGGACAGGTTCCTACGAGCAGTACTTC
size: .
D: TRBD1
V: TRBV25-1
J: TRBJ2-7

CDR3: CASSLARGASTDTQYF
DNA: TGCGCCAGCAGCTTGGCCAGGGGGGCCAGCACAGATACGCAGTATTTT
size: .
D: .
V: TRBV5-1
J: TRBJ2-3

CDR3: CASSWRPQDRDGNTEAFF
DNA: TGCGCCAGCAGCTGGCGCCCGCAAGACAGGGACGGGAACACTGAAGCTTTCTTT
size: .
D: TRBD1
V: TRBV5-1
J: TRBJ1-1

CDR3: CASSIQGRDGYTF
DNA: TGTGCCAGCAGTATACAGGGTCGGGATGGCTACACCTTC
size: .
D: .
V: TRBV6-5
J: TRBJ1-2

CDR3: CASSHPVQGPFTDTQYF
DNA: TGCGCCAGCAGCCACCCTGTGCAGGGTCCTTTCACAGATACGCAGTATTTT
size: .
D: .
V: TRBV4-1
J: TRBJ2-3

CDR3: CASSPRGDTEAFF
DNA: TGTGCCAGCAGTCCCCGCGGGGACACTGAAGCTTTCTTT
size: .
D: .
V: TRBV6-1
J: TRBJ1-1

CDR3: CASSPGGGLGEQYF
DNA: TGTGCCAGCAGCCCCGGCGGGGGGCTCGGCGAGCAGTACTTC
size: .
D: TRBD2
V: TRBV9
J: TRBJ2-7

CDR3: CASSIAGGTDTQYF
DNA: TGTGCCAGCAGTATAGCGGGGGGCACAGATACGCAGTATTTT
size: .
D: TRBD2
V: TRBV6-1
J: TRBJ2-3

CDR3: CASNRFPGELFF
DNA: TGTGCCAGTAATCGGTTCCCCGGGGAGCTGTTTTTT
size: .
D: .
V: TRBV19
J: TRBJ2-2

CDR3: CASMRGGQETQYF
DNA: TGTGCCAGCATGAGGGGGGGACAAGAGACCCAGTACTTC
size: .
D: .
V: TRBV5-4
J: TRBJ2-5

CDR3: CAWSISQETQYF
DNA: TGTGCCTGGAGTATCTCGCAAGAGACCCAGTACTTC
size: .
D: .
V: TRBV30
J: TRBJ2-5

CDR3: CAISQGTRTNTGELFF
DNA: TGTGCCATCAGCCAAGGGACAAGGACGAACACCGGGGAGCTGTTTTTT
size: once
D: .
V: TRBV10-3
J: TRBJ2-2

CDR3: CASSSQGYGYTF
DNA: TGTGCCAGCAGCTCGCAGGGCTATGGCTACACCTTC
size: .
D: .
V: TRBV7-9
J: TRBJ1-2

CDR3: CASSLTGQGRTYEQYF
DNA: TGTGCCAGCAGCCTCACGGGACAGGGGCGAACGTACGAGCAGTACTTC
size: .
D: TRBD1
V: TRBV7-9
J: TRBJ2-7

CDR3: CASSFQSGGLYEQYF
DNA: TGTGCCAGCAGCTTCCAAAGCGGGGGGCTCTACGAGCAGTACTTC
size: .
D: TRBD2
V: TRBV13
J: TRBJ2-7

CDR3: CSVGTGTAQPQHF
DNA: TGCAGCGTAGGGACAGGCACGGCTCAGCCCCAGCATTTT
size: .
D: TRBD1
V: TRBV29-1
J: TRBJ1-5